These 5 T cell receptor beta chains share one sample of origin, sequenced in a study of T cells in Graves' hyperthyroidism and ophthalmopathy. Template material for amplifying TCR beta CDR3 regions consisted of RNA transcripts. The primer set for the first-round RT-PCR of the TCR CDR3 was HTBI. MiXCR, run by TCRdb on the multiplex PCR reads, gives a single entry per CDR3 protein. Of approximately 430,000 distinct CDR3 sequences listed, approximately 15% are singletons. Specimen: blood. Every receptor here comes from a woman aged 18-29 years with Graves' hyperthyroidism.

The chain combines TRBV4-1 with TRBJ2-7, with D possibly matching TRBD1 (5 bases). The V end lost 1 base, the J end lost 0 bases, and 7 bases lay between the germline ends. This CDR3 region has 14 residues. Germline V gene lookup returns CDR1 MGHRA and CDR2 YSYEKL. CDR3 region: CASSQVQGSYEQYF. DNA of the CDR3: TGCGCCAGCAGCCAAGTCCAGGGCTCCTACGAGCAGTACTTC.

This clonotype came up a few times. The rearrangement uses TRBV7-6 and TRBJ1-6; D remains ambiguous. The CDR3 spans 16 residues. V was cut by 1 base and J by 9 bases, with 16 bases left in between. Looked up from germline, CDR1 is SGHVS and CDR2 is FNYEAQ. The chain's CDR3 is CASSLGRPTAGSPLHF. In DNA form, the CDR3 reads TGTGCCAGCAGCTTAGGCCGCCCAACGGCGGGTTCACCCCTCCACTTT.

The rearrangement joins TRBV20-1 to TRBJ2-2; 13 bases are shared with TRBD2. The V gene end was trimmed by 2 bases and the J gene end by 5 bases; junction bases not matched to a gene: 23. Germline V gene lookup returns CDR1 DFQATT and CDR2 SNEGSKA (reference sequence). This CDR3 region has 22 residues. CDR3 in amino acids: CSARCLWDTVGTSGKKTGELFF. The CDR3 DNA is TGCAGTGCTAGATGTCTTTGGGACACGGTAGGGACTAGCGGGAAGAAGACCGGGGAGCTGTTTTTT.

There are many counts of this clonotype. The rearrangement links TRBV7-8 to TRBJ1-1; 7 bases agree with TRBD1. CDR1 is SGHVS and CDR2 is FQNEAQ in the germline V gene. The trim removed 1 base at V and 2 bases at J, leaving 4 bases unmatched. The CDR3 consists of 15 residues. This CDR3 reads CASSLEYRGNTEAFF. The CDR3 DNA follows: TGTGCCAGCAGCTTAGAGTACAGGGGTAACACTGAAGCTTTCTTT.

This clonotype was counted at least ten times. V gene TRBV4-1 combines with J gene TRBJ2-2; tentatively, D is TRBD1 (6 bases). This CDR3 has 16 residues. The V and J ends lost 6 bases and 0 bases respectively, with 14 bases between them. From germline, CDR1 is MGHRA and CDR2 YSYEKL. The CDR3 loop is CASSSRTVANTGELFF. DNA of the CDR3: TGCGCCAGCAGTTCCCGGACAGTCGCGAACACCGGGGAGCTGTTTTTT.